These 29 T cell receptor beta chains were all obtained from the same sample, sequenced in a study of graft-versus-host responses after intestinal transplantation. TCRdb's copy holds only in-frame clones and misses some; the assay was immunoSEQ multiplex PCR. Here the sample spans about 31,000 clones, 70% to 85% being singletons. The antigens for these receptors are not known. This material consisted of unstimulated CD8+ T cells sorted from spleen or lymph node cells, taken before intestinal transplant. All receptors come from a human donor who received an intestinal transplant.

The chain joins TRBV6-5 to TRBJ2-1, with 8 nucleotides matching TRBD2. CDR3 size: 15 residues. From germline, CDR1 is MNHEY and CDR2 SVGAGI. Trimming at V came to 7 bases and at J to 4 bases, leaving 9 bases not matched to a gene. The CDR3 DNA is TGTGCCAGCACCCGGGGGGGGGCCGCATACAATGAGCAGTTCTTC. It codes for CASTRGGAAYNEQFF.

CDR3 residues: CASSQDGTGKNTEAFF. In nucleotides, the CDR3 is TGTGCCAGCAGCCAAGATGGGACAGGGAAGAACACTGAAGCTTTCTTT. V usage is TRBV4-2 and J usage is TRBJ1-1, with TRBD1 matching over 9 bases. The V gene's germline CDR1 is LGHNA and CDR2 YNFKEQ. There are 16 residues in the CDR3. V lost 0 bases to trimming and J lost 1 base; unmatched junction nucleotides: 3.

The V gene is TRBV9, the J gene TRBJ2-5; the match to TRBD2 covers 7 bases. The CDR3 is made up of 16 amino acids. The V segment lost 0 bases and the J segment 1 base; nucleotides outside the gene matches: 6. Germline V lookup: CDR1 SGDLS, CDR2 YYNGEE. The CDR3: CASSVGAGDRQETQYF. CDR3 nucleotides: TGTGCCAGCAGCGTAGGGGCGGGAGACCGCCAAGAGACCCAGTACTTC. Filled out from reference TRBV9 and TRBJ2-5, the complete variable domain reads DSGVTQTPKHLITATGQRVTLRCSPRSGDLSVYWYQQSLDQGLQFLIQYYNGEERAKGNILERFSAQQFPDLHSELNLSSLELGDSALYFCASSVGAGDRQETQYFGPGTRLLVL.

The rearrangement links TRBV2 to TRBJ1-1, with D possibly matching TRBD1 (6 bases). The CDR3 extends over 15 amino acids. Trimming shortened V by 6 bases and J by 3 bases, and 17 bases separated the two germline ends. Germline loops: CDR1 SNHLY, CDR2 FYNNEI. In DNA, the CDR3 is TGTGCCAGCAGAACTTTATCGACAGGACACACTGAAGCTTTCTTT. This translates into CASRTLSTGHTEAFF.

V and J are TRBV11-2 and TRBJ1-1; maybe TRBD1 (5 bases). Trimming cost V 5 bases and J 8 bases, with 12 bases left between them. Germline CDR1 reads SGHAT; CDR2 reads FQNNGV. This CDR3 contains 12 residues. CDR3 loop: CASSPTGGEAFF. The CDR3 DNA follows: TGTGCCAGCAGCCCAACCGGGGGGGAAGCTTTCTTT.

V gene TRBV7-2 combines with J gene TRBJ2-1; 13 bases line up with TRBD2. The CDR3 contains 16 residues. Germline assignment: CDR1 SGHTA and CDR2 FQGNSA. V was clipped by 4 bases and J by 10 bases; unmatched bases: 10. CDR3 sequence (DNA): TGTGCCAGCAGCTACCCCCGGACTAGCGGGGGTGGGGAGCAGTTCTTC. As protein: CASSYPRTSGGGEQFF.

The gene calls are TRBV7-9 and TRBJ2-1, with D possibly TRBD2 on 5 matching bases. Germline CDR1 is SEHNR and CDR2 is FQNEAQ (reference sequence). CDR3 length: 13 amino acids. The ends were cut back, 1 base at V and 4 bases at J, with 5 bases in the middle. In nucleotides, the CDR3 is TGTGCCAGCAGCTTAGGACTATACAATGAGCAGTTCTTC. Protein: CASSLGLYNEQFF. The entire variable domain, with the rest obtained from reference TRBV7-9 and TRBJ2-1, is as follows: DTGVSQNPRHKITKRGQNVTFRCDPISEHNRLYWYRQTLGQGPEFLTYFQNEAQLEKSRLLSDRFSAERPKGSFSTLEIQRTEQGDSAMYLCASSLGLYNEQFFGPGTRLTVL.

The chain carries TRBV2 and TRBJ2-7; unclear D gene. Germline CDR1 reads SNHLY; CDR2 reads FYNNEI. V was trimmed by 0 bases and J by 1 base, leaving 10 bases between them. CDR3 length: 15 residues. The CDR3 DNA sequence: TGTGCCAGCAGTGAAGCGCCTGGCAGTTCCTACGAGCAGTACTTC. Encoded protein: CASSEAPGSSYEQYF.

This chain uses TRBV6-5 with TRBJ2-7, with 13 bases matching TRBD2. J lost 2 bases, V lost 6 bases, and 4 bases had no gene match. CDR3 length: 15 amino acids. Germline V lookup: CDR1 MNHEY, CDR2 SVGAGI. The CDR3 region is CASSRTSGGPYEQYF. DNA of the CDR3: TGTGCCAGCAGCCGGACTAGCGGGGGCCCCTACGAGCAGTACTTC.

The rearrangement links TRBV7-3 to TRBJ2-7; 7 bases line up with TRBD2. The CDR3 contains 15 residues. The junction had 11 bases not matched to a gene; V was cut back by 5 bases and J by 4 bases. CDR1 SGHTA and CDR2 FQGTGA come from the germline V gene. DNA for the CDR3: TGTGCCAGCAGCCCCGGGTTTGGGGAGGGGTACGAGCAGTACTTC. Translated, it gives CASSPGFGEGYEQYF. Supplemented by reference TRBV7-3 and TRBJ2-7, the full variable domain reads GAGVSQTPSNKVTEKGKYVELRCDPISGHTALYWYRQSLGQGPEFLIYFQGTGAADDSGLPNDRFFAVRPEGSVSTLKIQRTERGDSAVYLCASSPGFGEGYEQYFGPGTRLTVT.

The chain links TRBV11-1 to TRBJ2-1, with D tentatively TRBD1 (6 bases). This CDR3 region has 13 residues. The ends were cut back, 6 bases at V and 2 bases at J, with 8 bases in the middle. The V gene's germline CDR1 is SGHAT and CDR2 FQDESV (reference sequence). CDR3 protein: CASRGAAYNEQFF. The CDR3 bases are TGTGCCAGCAGGGGGGCAGCCTACAATGAGCAGTTCTTC.

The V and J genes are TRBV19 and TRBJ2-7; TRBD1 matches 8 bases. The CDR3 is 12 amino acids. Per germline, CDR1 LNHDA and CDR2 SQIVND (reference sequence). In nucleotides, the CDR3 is TGTGCGAGTTCCGGACAGGGCAGTGAGCAGTACTTC. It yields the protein CASSGQGSEQYF.

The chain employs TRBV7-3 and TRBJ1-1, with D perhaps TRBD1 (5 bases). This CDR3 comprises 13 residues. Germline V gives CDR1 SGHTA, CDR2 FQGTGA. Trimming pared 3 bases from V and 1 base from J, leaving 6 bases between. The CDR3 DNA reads TGTGCCAGCAGCTTTCAGGGGAACACTGAAGCTTTCTTT. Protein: CASSFQGNTEAFF.

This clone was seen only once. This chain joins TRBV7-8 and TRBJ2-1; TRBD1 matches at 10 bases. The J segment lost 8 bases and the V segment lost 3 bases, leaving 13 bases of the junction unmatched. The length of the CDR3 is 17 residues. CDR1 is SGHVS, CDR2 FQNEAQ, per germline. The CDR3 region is CASSFPGRGQGLYEQFF. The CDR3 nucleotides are TGTGCCAGCAGCTTTCCTGGACGGGGACAGGGGTTATATGAGCAGTTCTTC.

The CDR3 DNA follows: TGTGCCAGTAGTACGGGGGGCTACGAGCAGTACTTC. It yields the protein CASSTGGYEQYF. J is TRBJ2-7 and V is TRBV19; TRBD2 aligns across 7 bases. The CDR3 loop spans 12 amino acids. With V trimmed by 4 bases and J by 3 bases, 0 bases remained unmatched. Germline lookup yields CDR1 LNHDA and CDR2 SQIVND (reference sequence).

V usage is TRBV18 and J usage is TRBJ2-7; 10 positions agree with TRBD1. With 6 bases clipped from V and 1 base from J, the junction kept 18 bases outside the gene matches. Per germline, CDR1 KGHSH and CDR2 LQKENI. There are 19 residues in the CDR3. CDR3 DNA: TGTGCCAGCTCCCGCCGGACGCGGCCCACGGGACAGGGGTCCTACGAGCAGTACTTC. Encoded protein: CASSRRTRPTGQGSYEQYF.

The CDR3 loop is CASSQWDFSYEQYF. For the CDR3, the DNA is TGCGCCAGCAGCCAATGGGACTTCTCCTACGAGCAGTACTTC. The chain couples TRBV4-1 to TRBJ2-7; tentative D call: TRBD2 (6 bases). CDR3 size: 14 residues. In germline, CDR1 is MGHRA, CDR2 YSYEKL. V lost 2 bases, J lost 0 bases, and 8 bases lay in between.

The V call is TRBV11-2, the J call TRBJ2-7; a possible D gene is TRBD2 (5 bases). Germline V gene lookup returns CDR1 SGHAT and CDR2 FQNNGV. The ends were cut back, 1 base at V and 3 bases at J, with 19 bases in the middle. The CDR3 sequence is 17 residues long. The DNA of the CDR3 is TGTGCCAGCAGCTTAGGCCCGGGGAGCGGATTAAGCTACGAGCAGTACTTC. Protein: CASSLGPGSGLSYEQYF. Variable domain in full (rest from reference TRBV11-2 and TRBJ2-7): EAGVAQSPRYKIIEKRQSVAFWCNPISGHATLYWYQQILGQGPKLLIQFQNNGVVDDSQLPKDRFSAERLKGVDSTLKIQPAKLEDSAVYLCASSLGPGSGLSYEQYFGPGTRLTVT.

This CDR3 reads CASSPLGPGSLNEQFF. The CDR3 nucleotides read TGTGCCAGCAGCCCTCTGGGGCCCGGGAGCCTCAATGAGCAGTTCTTC. This chain links TRBV11-2 with TRBJ2-1; a weak D match, TRBD2 (6 bases). Per the germline V gene, CDR1 is SGHAT and CDR2 is FQNNGV. The germline V and J ends were trimmed by 5 bases and 6 bases, with 20 bases remaining between them. This CDR3 is 16 amino acids long.

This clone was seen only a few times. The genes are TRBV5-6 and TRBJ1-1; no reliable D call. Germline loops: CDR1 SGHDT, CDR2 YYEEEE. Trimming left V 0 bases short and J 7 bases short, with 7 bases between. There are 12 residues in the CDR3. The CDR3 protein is CASSLGPNEAFF. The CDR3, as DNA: TGTGCCAGCAGCTTGGGTCCAAATGAAGCTTTCTTT. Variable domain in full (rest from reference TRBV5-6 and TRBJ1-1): DAGVTQSPTHLIKTRGQQVTLRCSPKSGHDTVSWYQQALGQGPQFIFQYYEEEERQRGNFPDRFSGHQFPNYSSELNVNALLLGDSALYLCASSLGPNEAFFGQGTRLTVV.

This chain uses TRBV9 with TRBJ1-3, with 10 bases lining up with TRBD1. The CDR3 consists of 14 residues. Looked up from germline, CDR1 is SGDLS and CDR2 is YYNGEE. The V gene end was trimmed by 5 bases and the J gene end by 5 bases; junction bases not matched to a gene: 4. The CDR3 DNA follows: TGTGCCAGCAGGAGGACAGGGGGTAGAAACACCATATATTTT. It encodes CASRRTGGRNTIYF.

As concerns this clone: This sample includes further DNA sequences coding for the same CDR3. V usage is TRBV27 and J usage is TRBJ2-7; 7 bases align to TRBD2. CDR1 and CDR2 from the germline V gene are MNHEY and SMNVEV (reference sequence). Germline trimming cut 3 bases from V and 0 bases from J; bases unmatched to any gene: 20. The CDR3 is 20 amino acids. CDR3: CASSFGDLRKPGLYSYEQYF. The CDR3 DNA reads TGTGCCAGCAGTTTCGGGGACCTGCGGAAACCGGGACTATACTCCTACGAGCAGTACTTC.

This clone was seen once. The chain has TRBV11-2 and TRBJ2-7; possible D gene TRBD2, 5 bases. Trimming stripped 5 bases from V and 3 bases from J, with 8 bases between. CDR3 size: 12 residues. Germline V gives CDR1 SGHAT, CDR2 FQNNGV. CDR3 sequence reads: CASSPGYYEQYF. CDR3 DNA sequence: TGTGCCAGCAGCCCGGGGTACTACGAGCAGTACTTC.

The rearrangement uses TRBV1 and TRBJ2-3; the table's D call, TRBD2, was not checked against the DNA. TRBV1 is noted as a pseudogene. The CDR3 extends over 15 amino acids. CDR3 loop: CTSSLSGEGPDTQYF. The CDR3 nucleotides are TGCACCAGCAGCCTTAGCGGGGAGGGCCCAGATACGCAGTATTTT.

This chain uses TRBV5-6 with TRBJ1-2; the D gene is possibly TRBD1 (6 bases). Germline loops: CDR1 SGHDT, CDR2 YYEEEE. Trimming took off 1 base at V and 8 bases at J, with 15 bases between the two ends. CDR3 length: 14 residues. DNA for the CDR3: TGTGCCAGCAGCTTGTTGTCAGGGGCAGAAGGCTACACCTTC. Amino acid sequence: CASSLLSGAEGYTF.

The CDR3, as DNA: TGTGCCACCAGCGCAGGAGGGGCGAGTTCACCCCTCCACTTT. Amino acids: CATSAGGASSPLHF. This rearrangement joins TRBV15 to TRBJ1-6; perhaps TRBD1 as D (5 bases). Germline V gene lookup returns CDR1 LNHNV and CDR2 YYDKDF (reference sequence). V was trimmed by 5 bases and J by 9 bases, leaving 14 bases between them. The CDR3 runs 14 residues.

The CDR3 bases are TGTGCCAGCAGCCCTTCGGGGGGCGATCAGCCCCAGCATTTT. Its protein product is CASSPSGGDQPQHF. The chain carries TRBV11-3 and TRBJ1-5; D is possibly TRBD1 (6 bases). V gave up 5 bases and J gave up 5 bases, with 13 bases separating them. Germline CDR1 and CDR2: SGHNT and YENEEA. This CDR3 is 14 amino acids long.

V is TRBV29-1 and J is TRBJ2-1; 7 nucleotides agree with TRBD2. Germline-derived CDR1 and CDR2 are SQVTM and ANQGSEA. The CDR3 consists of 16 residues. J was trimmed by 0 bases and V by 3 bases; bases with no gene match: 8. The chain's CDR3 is CSVEALADRSYNEQFF. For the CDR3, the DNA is TGCAGCGTTGAGGCTCTAGCGGACCGCTCCTACAATGAGCAGTTCTTC.

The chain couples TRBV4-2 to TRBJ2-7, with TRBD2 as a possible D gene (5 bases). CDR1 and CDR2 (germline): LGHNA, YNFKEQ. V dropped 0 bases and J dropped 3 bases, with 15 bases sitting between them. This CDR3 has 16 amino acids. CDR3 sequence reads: CASSQDAVLGSYEQYF. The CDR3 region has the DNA TGTGCCAGCAGCCAAGATGCGGTTTTAGGGAGCTACGAGCAGTACTTC.